This T cell receptor beta chain derives from a study of shared clonotypes between healthy human individuals. This CDR3 has 15 residues. V lost 3 bases and J lost 3, with 12 bases in between. From germline, CDR1 is MDHEN and CDR2 SYDVKM. The table came from immunoSEQ multiplex PCR; TCRdb's copy has only in-frame clones and leaves some out. The table records about 670,000 clones, more than 70% of them present only once. Study-wide results and caveats: Deeper or shallower sequencing was expected to change how clonotypes are shared among donors.

The sample holds one count of this clone. Its antigen is as yet unknown. Recent vaccinations or acute infections were absent in the healthy HIV-negative adult donors. This chain uses TRBV28 with TRBJ1-5, with D tentatively TRBD1 (5 bases). This sequence originates from a woman in her 30s in good health. The specimen sequenced was memory CD4+ T cells sorted from blood. The subset here: CD45RA-negative fraction. The CDR3 sequence: CASSFGGAINQPQHF. The CDR3 coding sequence is TGTGCCAGCAGTTTCGGAGGGGCTATCAATCAGCCCCAGCATTTT.